This T cell receptor beta chain emerged from a study of cytomegalovirus exposure and HLA in healthy donors. A word on this clone: What it binds is unknown.

Findings and caveats of the study: Reportedly, diagnosis of cytomegalovirus status by the classifier showed high specificity and sensitivity. In presence/absence analyses, roughly uniform sequencing depth across donors was assumed.

Donors in the study were healthy people who gave bone marrow. PCR primers comprised 60 Vbeta and 13 Jbeta primers. Sequencing was performed with immunoSEQ multiplex PCR; in TCRdb, only in-frame clones are kept and a portion is missing. In the table there are some 90,000 clones, 65% to 80% of which are singletons. Input material: PBMCs. The clonotype comes from a woman aged 65 to 85 in good health and CMV-seropositive.

The DNA of the CDR3 is TGCGCCAGCAGCTGGGTGGACAGGGAAAGGGAGACCCAGTACTTC. Translating gives CASSWVDRERETQYF. The J gene is TRBJ2-5, the V gene TRBV5-1; 8 bases line up with TRBD1. Germline trimming cut 3 bases from V and 5 bases from J; bases unmatched to any gene: 9. This CDR3 spans 15 amino acids. Germline-derived CDR1 and CDR2 are SGHRS and YFSETQ.